This is a list of T cell receptor beta chains from one sample in a study of identical twins. TCRdb used MiXCR to reprocess the 5' RACE reads, holding one entry per CDR3 protein. The sample lists about 690,000 distinct CDR3 sequences; 5.5% to 6.5% were seen once. The specimen sequenced was naive T cells sorted from blood. The origin of the receptors is a man aged 18 to 29 in good health. CDR3s include the opening cysteine and the closing phenylalanine or tryptophan. A D gene is named only where the DNA matches it firmly. A clone size is listed for some rows: how often the clone was seen (once, few, many), or a class if it is expanded.

clone size | V gene | D gene | CDR3 protein
few | TRBV9 | - | CASSVGKGIYNEQFF
few | TRBV25-1 | - | CASSVSRVVFF
- | TRBV7-9 | - | CASSPARWNQPQHF
- | TRBV28 | - | CASLRDIVTGELFF
- | TRBV11-2 | - | CASSLGTAESNEQFF
many | TRBV7-9 | - | CASSANYPGALSYEQYF
many | TRBV3-1 | - | CASSQGTGELFF
many | TRBV7-6 | TRBD2 | CASSTSEVFYNEQFF
many | TRBV6-1 | TRBD1 | CAVNTGTGSETQYF
many | TRBV12-3/TRBV12-4 | - | CASGDGGTREEQYF
many | TRBV5-6 | - | CASRQTRDTYYNEQFF
- | TRBV10-2 | - | CASSEASGANTGELFF
few | TRBV14 | TRBD1 | CASSHPLSGTGDYEQYF
few | TRBV30 | - | CAWSAEEEETQYF
few | TRBV5-1 | - | CASRRGDPSDTQYF
many | TRBV29-1 | - | CSVAGRVSTKQYF
- | TRBV5-1 | - | CASSLGLGTPYEQYF
many | TRBV20-1 | - | CSVIPVENTGELFF
few | TRBV28 | TRBD2 | CASSPLGTTVYNEQFF
- | TRBV7-2 | TRBD1 | CASSSRTGPSYEQYF
- | TRBV6-2/TRBV6-3 | TRBD2 | CASSYSRTSRTQYF
- | TRBV11-1 | - | CASSRAIAGELFF
few | TRBV29-1 | - | CSVEDLSNGEQFF
- | TRBV20-1 | - | CSGGSRNTGELFF
- | TRBV4-3 | TRBD2 | CASSQDPSGRATDTQYF
few | TRBV7-9 | - | CASTRLSVSYNEQFF
many | TRBV29-1 | - | CSALLQSSYEQYF
- | TRBV7-9 | - | CASSFLEGANNEQFF
few | TRBV6-2/TRBV6-3 | - | CASTRGTPYEQYF
many | TRBV5-1 | TRBD1 | CASSLLGTGGFYEQYF
many | TRBV6-2/TRBV6-3 | TRBD2 | CASSSGTISPNEQFF
many | TRBV5-1 | TRBD2 | CASSSLAARHIMPFF
- | TRBV27 | - | CASRGKNLSSYNEQFF
few | TRBV7-2 | - | CASRTGQIQETQYF
- | TRBV10-3 | - | CAISERYYSNQPQHF
- | TRBV27 | - | CASSLMGQDNEQFF
- | TRBV6-1 | - | CASSPYRAEETQYF
many | TRBV20-1 | - | CSARLGTPDNEQFF
many | TRBV4-2 | - | CASSQGGPPISYEQYF
many | TRBV7-2 | - | CASRTGELFF
many | TRBV20-1 | TRBD2 | CSARRLAGGNEQFF
many | TRBV12-3/TRBV12-4 | TRBD2 | CASTQPRTSSEQFF
many | TRBV4-3 | - | CASSQESGSGYTF
- | TRBV6-5 | - | CASSYEGGSLGEQFF
few | TRBV11-2 | TRBD2 | CASSLSYSSGRPKGNTDTQYF